This is a list of T cell receptor beta chains from one sample in a study of blood T cells in healthy people across ages. TCRdb recomputed calls from the 5' RACE reads with MiXCR, one row per CDR3 protein. The table lists approximately 1,100,000 distinct CDR3 sequences, 35% to 55% of them singletons. The material sequenced was blood. The receptors come from a woman in her sixties in good health. Each CDR3 is given with its conserved first and last residue. D genes are given only for firm matches. Size values are once, few and many counts, or a class for expanded clones, and some rows have none.

d_gene: -; v_gene: TRBV12-3/TRBV12-4; j_gene: TRBJ1-5; abundance: -; CDR3nt: TGTGCCAGCGTTACCCTTGGGGGCAATCAGCCCCAGCATTTT; CDR3aa: CASVTLGGNQPQHF
d_gene: TRBD2; v_gene: TRBV16; j_gene: TRBJ2-1; abundance: -; CDR3nt: TGTGCCAGCAGCCAATCTAGCGGGCACTACAATGAGCAGTTCTTC; CDR3aa: CASSQSSGHYNEQFF
d_gene: TRBD2; v_gene: TRBV5-4; j_gene: TRBJ2-1; abundance: few; CDR3nt: TGTGCCAGCAACCGGGGACAGGGACTAGCGGGAGGGCCCCAGTGGGCCAATGAGCAGTTCTTC; CDR3aa: CASNRGQGLAGGPQWANEQFF
d_gene: -; v_gene: TRBV20-1; j_gene: TRBJ1-2; abundance: -; CDR3nt: TGCAGTGCTAGAAATAACAAGAACTATGGCTACACCTTC; CDR3aa: CSARNNKNYGYTF
d_gene: -; v_gene: TRBV25-1; j_gene: TRBJ2-5; abundance: few; CDR3nt: TGTGCCAGCAGTGAATTGGGCGGGCAGACCAGTCCGGAGACCCAGTACTTC; CDR3aa: CASSELGGQTSPETQYF
d_gene: -; v_gene: TRBV5-6; j_gene: TRBJ2-6; abundance: few; CDR3nt: TGTGCCAGCGGCCGGGGCCTCCCACTCTCTGGGGCCAACGTCCTGACTTTC; CDR3aa: CASGRGLPLSGANVLTF
d_gene: -; v_gene: TRBV27; j_gene: TRBJ1-2; abundance: once; CDR3nt: TGTGCCAGCAGTTTCAATGGGGAACAGAACTATGGCTACACCTTC; CDR3aa: CASSFNGEQNYGYTF
d_gene: -; v_gene: TRBV6-5; j_gene: TRBJ2-7; abundance: -; CDR3nt: TGTGCCAGCAGTTGGGACTTGGAGGGGGAGCAGTACTTC; CDR3aa: CASSWDLEGEQYF
d_gene: -; v_gene: TRBV11-2; j_gene: TRBJ2-7; abundance: -; CDR3nt: TGTGCCAGCAGACAGGGAATCTACGAGCAGTACTTC; CDR3aa: CASRQGIYEQYF
d_gene: -; v_gene: TRBV12-3/TRBV12-4; j_gene: TRBJ2-5; abundance: few; CDR3nt: TGTGCCAGCAGTCGCCCGGATTCTGAGACCCAGTACTTC; CDR3aa: CASSRPDSETQYF
d_gene: TRBD2; v_gene: TRBV10-1; j_gene: TRBJ2-7; abundance: few; CDR3nt: TGCGCCAGCAGTGGAGCGGGAGTACGTTCTTACGAGCAGTACTTC; CDR3aa: CASSGAGVRSYEQYF
d_gene: -; v_gene: TRBV21-1; j_gene: TRBJ1-2; abundance: -; CDR3nt: TGTGCCAGCAGCAAAGGAGAGTATGGCTACACCTTC; CDR3aa: CASSKGEYGYTF
d_gene: -; v_gene: TRBV7-6; j_gene: TRBJ2-3; abundance: few; CDR3nt: TGTGCCAGCAGCCGTTTCGACACAGATACGCAGTATTTT; CDR3aa: CASSRFDTDTQYF
d_gene: -; v_gene: TRBV7-9; j_gene: TRBJ2-5; abundance: -; CDR3nt: TGTGCCAGCAGTCCCGCGCTTGGCAACAGTCAGTACTTC; CDR3aa: CASSPALGNSQYF
d_gene: -; v_gene: TRBV20-1; j_gene: TRBJ1-2; abundance: few; CDR3nt: TGCAGTGCTAGAGGGGGGGGCAGTGGTGGCTACACCTTC; CDR3aa: CSARGGGSGGYTF
d_gene: TRBD1; v_gene: TRBV7-9; j_gene: TRBJ1-2; abundance: -; CDR3nt: TGTGCCAGCAGCTCGGACAGGGTGTATAGCTACACCTTC; CDR3aa: CASSSDRVYSYTF
d_gene: TRBD1; v_gene: TRBV4-3; j_gene: TRBJ1-6; abundance: -; CDR3nt: TGCGCCAGCAGCCAAGATTCCGGACAGGGGAGTCGTCTGGGATTTTCACCCCTCCACTTT; CDR3aa: CASSQDSGQGSRLGFSPLHF
d_gene: TRBD2; v_gene: TRBV5-1; j_gene: TRBJ2-1; abundance: -; CDR3nt: TGCGCCAGCAGCTTGAGGGGACTAGCGGACAATGAGCAGTTCTTC; CDR3aa: CASSLRGLADNEQFF
d_gene: -; v_gene: TRBV11-2; j_gene: TRBJ2-3; abundance: -; CDR3nt: TGTGCCAGCAGCTTAGTGGACGCTAGCGGACAGAGTACGCAGTATTTT; CDR3aa: CASSLVDASGQSTQYF
d_gene: -; v_gene: TRBV20-1; j_gene: TRBJ2-7; abundance: -; CDR3nt: TGCAGTGCTCCCAAGACACGAGGTTTAGCCTACGAGCAGTACTTC; CDR3aa: CSAPKTRGLAYEQYF
d_gene: -; v_gene: TRBV6-6; j_gene: TRBJ2-5; abundance: -; CDR3nt: TGTGCCAGCAGTAACGGGGATTCCAGGCGAGAGACCCAGTACTTC; CDR3aa: CASSNGDSRRETQYF
d_gene: -; v_gene: TRBV6-5; j_gene: TRBJ2-7; abundance: -; CDR3nt: TGTGCCAGCAGTTACGAACGAGCGACTTACTCCTACGAGCAGTACTTC; CDR3aa: CASSYERATYSYEQYF
d_gene: TRBD2; v_gene: TRBV28; j_gene: TRBJ2-3; abundance: -; CDR3nt: TGTGCCAGCAGTTCCCCTAGCGGACCCACAGATACGCAGTATTTT; CDR3aa: CASSSPSGPTDTQYF
d_gene: TRBD2; v_gene: TRBV3-1; j_gene: TRBJ2-7; abundance: -; CDR3nt: TGTGCCAGCAGTCAGCGGGGATACCACTCCTACGAGCAGTACTTC; CDR3aa: CASSQRGYHSYEQYF
d_gene: -; v_gene: TRBV5-1; j_gene: TRBJ2-6; abundance: -; CDR3nt: TGCGCCAGCAGCTTGTCAGGGAGCTCTGGGGCCAACGTCCCGACTTTC; CDR3aa: CASSLSGSSGANVPTF
d_gene: -; v_gene: TRBV9; j_gene: TRBJ2-7; abundance: -; CDR3nt: TGTGCCAGCAGCGTAGGTGGGGGGAAGGCCTACGAGCAGTACTTC; CDR3aa: CASSVGGGKAYEQYF
d_gene: -; v_gene: TRBV13; j_gene: TRBJ2-5; abundance: -; CDR3nt: TGTGCCAGCAGCTCAGGAGGTGATAGGGGGAGAGGAGAGACCCAGTACTTC; CDR3aa: CASSSGGDRGRGETQYF
d_gene: -; v_gene: TRBV7-7; j_gene: TRBJ2-3; abundance: -; CDR3nt: TGTGCCAGCCAGGGGTTTGGCACAGATACGCAGTATTTT; CDR3aa: CASQGFGTDTQYF
d_gene: -; v_gene: TRBV7-2; j_gene: TRBJ2-1; abundance: -; CDR3nt: TGTGCCAGCAGCTTAGGGACTCGCGGGATTCGAACCTACAATGAGCAGTTCTTC; CDR3aa: CASSLGTRGIRTYNEQFF
d_gene: -; v_gene: TRBV4-2; j_gene: TRBJ2-7; abundance: -; CDR3nt: TGTGCCAGCAGCCAAGAGGGTGCCTCCTACGAGCAGTACTTC; CDR3aa: CASSQEGASYEQYF
d_gene: -; v_gene: TRBV6-5; j_gene: TRBJ2-7; abundance: -; CDR3nt: TGTGCCAGCAGTACCCCTGTGGAGGCTGGCTCCTACGAGCAGTACTTC; CDR3aa: CASSTPVEAGSYEQYF
d_gene: -; v_gene: TRBV5-6; j_gene: TRBJ1-5; abundance: -; CDR3nt: TGTGCCAGCAGCTTACAGGGTTGGGGGGTTGGGCAGCCCCAGCATTTT; CDR3aa: CASSLQGWGVGQPQHF
d_gene: TRBD1; v_gene: TRBV20-1; j_gene: TRBJ1-2; abundance: -; CDR3nt: TGCAGTGCTAGAGATCGCAGGGGGAACTATGGCTACACCTTC; CDR3aa: CSARDRRGNYGYTF
d_gene: TRBD2; v_gene: TRBV7-2; j_gene: TRBJ2-2; abundance: -; CDR3nt: TGTGCCAGCAGCTTAGGGGCTAGCGGGACTCCCGGGGAGCTGTTTTTT; CDR3aa: CASSLGASGTPGELFF
d_gene: -; v_gene: TRBV12-5; j_gene: TRBJ2-1; abundance: -; CDR3nt: TGTGCTAGTGGTTCCCCGGGGGCCTACAATGAGCAGTTCTTC; CDR3aa: CASGSPGAYNEQFF
d_gene: -; v_gene: TRBV6-2/TRBV6-3; j_gene: TRBJ2-4; abundance: few; CDR3nt: TGTGCCACTACGGACACTCCAACCGGCATTCAGTACTTC; CDR3aa: CATTDTPTGIQYF
d_gene: -; v_gene: TRBV6-5; j_gene: TRBJ1-1; abundance: few; CDR3nt: TGTGCCAGCGGGCTGGGGGTGGGGAAGACTGAAGCTTTCTTT; CDR3aa: CASGLGVGKTEAFF
d_gene: -; v_gene: TRBV5-6; j_gene: TRBJ2-3; abundance: -; CDR3nt: TGTGCCAGCAGCGCGAGGGACAGGGTAGGCGCGGGAGGCTTCACAGATACGCAGTATTTT; CDR3aa: CASSARDRVGAGGFTDTQYF
d_gene: TRBD1; v_gene: TRBV7-9; j_gene: TRBJ1-2; abundance: -; CDR3nt: TGTGCCAGCAGCTTAGAGGTTTCAGGGGGCTATGGCTACACCTTC; CDR3aa: CASSLEVSGGYGYTF
d_gene: -; v_gene: TRBV10-3; j_gene: TRBJ2-3; abundance: once; CDR3nt: TGTGCCATCTCCCCTGAGGTAGCGAGTTTCACAGATACGCAGTATTTT; CDR3aa: CAISPEVASFTDTQYF
d_gene: -; v_gene: TRBV7-2; j_gene: TRBJ1-5; abundance: -; CDR3nt: TGTGCCAGCAGCTTAAGTTCAGGGTATCAGCCCCAGCATTTT; CDR3aa: CASSLSSGYQPQHF
d_gene: -; v_gene: TRBV4-2; j_gene: TRBJ2-7; abundance: few; CDR3nt: TGTGCCAGCAGCCAACACACGGCCGCTTACGAGCAGTACTTC; CDR3aa: CASSQHTAAYEQYF
d_gene: -; v_gene: TRBV5-1; j_gene: TRBJ2-5; abundance: -; CDR3nt: TGCGCCAGCAGCTCCGGGGCCCTGGAGACCCAGTACTTC; CDR3aa: CASSSGALETQYF
d_gene: TRBD2; v_gene: TRBV7-9; j_gene: TRBJ2-1; abundance: -; CDR3nt: TGTGCCAGCAGCCCAACGACTAGCGGTAATGAGCAGTTCTTC; CDR3aa: CASSPTTSGNEQFF
d_gene: TRBD1; v_gene: TRBV6-2/TRBV6-3; j_gene: TRBJ1-5; abundance: -; CDR3nt: TGTGCCAGCACGATGGACAGGGGAGGGACTTATAGCAATCAGCCCCAGCATTTT; CDR3aa: CASTMDRGGTYSNQPQHF
d_gene: -; v_gene: TRBV20-1; j_gene: TRBJ2-7; abundance: -; CDR3nt: TGCAGTGCTAGAGATAGATTGAGTCTTCACGAGCAGTACTTC; CDR3aa: CSARDRLSLHEQYF
d_gene: -; v_gene: TRBV15; j_gene: TRBJ1-2; abundance: -; CDR3nt: TGTGCCACCAGCGAGGGGCCCCGAAGGGGCTACACCTTC; CDR3aa: CATSEGPRRGYTF
d_gene: TRBD1; v_gene: TRBV2; j_gene: TRBJ1-5; abundance: -; CDR3nt: TGTGCCAGCACCCAACCGGGACAGGGAAATCAGCCCCAGCATTTT; CDR3aa: CASTQPGQGNQPQHF
d_gene: -; v_gene: TRBV12-3/TRBV12-4; j_gene: TRBJ2-1; abundance: few; CDR3nt: TGTGCCAGCAGTTTCATGGAGGCCTACAATGAGCAGTTCTTC; CDR3aa: CASSFMEAYNEQFF
d_gene: -; v_gene: TRBV7-3; j_gene: TRBJ1-5; abundance: -; CDR3nt: TGTGCCAGCAGCTTAATCGGACCGATCAATCAGCCCCAGCATTTT; CDR3aa: CASSLIGPINQPQHF
d_gene: -; v_gene: TRBV7-9; j_gene: TRBJ1-2; abundance: -; CDR3nt: TGTGCCAGCAGCTTAGGGTCCAGAGACACCTTC; CDR3aa: CASSLGSRDTF
d_gene: TRBD2; v_gene: TRBV7-3; j_gene: TRBJ2-3; abundance: few; CDR3nt: TGTGCCAGCAGCCCGCGGGAGGGCCTCGGGGGTACGCAGTATTTT; CDR3aa: CASSPREGLGGTQYF
d_gene: TRBD2; v_gene: TRBV6-2/TRBV6-3; j_gene: TRBJ2-3; abundance: many; CDR3nt: TGTGCCAGCAGATCCGGGACTAGCGGAGGTTTCTCCACAGATACGCAGTATTTT; CDR3aa: CASRSGTSGGFSTDTQYF
d_gene: TRBD1; v_gene: TRBV29-1; j_gene: TRBJ2-3; abundance: few; CDR3nt: TGCAGCGTTGGTATGACAGGGGATTTTTTAGATACGCAGTATTTT; CDR3aa: CSVGMTGDFLDTQYF
d_gene: -; v_gene: TRBV20-1; j_gene: TRBJ2-7; abundance: -; CDR3nt: TGCAGTGCTTCCCCCCCGGTAGGCCGAAACGAGCAGTACTTC; CDR3aa: CSASPPVGRNEQYF
d_gene: TRBD1; v_gene: TRBV10-3; j_gene: TRBJ2-5; abundance: -; CDR3nt: TGTGCCATCAAGGGAAAGACAGGGCGCAGCCAAGAGACCCAGTACTTC; CDR3aa: CAIKGKTGRSQETQYF
d_gene: TRBD2; v_gene: TRBV20-1; j_gene: TRBJ2-1; abundance: -; CDR3nt: TGCAGTGCGCTTCCGGGACTAGCGGGAGGGTTTAATGAGCAGTTCTTC; CDR3aa: CSALPGLAGGFNEQFF